The 29 T cell receptor beta chains presented below share a single source sample, sequenced in a study of response to subunit inactivated influenza vaccine. Each CDR3 protein is one row after TCRdb ran MiXCR on the RT-PCR reads. The table lists under 800,000 distinct CDR3 sequences, over 11% of them singletons. The sequences come from PBMCs from blood, collected around 15 days before vaccination. The receptors were sampled from a man aged 45-65 years who received an inactivated influenza vaccine.

This clonotype was seen a handful of times. This chain uses TRBV6-5 with TRBJ2-5; the D gene is possibly TRBD1 (8 bases). Trimming removed 4 bases at V and 5 bases at J, with 20 bases between. Germline CDR1 reads MNHEY; CDR2 reads SVGAGI. This CDR3 comprises 16 residues. The CDR3 region has the DNA TGTGCCAGCAGTTCCCCCTTGACAGGGGAGGGGGAGACCCAGTACTTC. It specifies CASSSPLTGEGETQYF.

This clonotype occurred many times. V gene TRBV29-1 combines with J gene TRBJ2-7; 10 bases line up with TRBD1. Germline V gene lookup returns CDR1 SQVTM and CDR2 ANQGSEA. V dropped 6 bases and J dropped 3; count of bases not matched to a gene: 5. The CDR3 spans 13 residues. The CDR3 sequence: CSVGTGANYEQYF. The CDR3 coding sequence is TGCAGCGTGGGGACAGGGGCCAACTACGAGCAGTACTTC.

This clonotype came up a few times. The chain joins TRBV7-2 to TRBJ2-2, with a weak D call TRBD1 (6 bases). The germline V and J ends were trimmed by 5 bases and 5 bases, with 15 bases remaining between them. Per germline, CDR1 SGHTA and CDR2 FQGNSA. The CDR3 runs to 15 residues. CDR3 in amino acids: CASSRAQGGTGELFF. CDR3 in DNA: TGTGCCAGCAGCCGAGCACAGGGTGGGACCGGGGAGCTGTTTTTT.

This clonotype was seen more than once but under ten times. This sequence joins TRBV10-3 and TRBJ2-5; 9 nucleotides match TRBD2. Germline V CDR1 and CDR2: ENHRY, SYGVKD. J was trimmed by 4 bases and V by 7 bases; bases with no gene match: 7. This CDR3 contains 14 residues. CDR3 sequence (DNA): TGTGCCATCACGGGCGGGGGGGCCGGAGAGACCCAGTACTTC. It specifies CAITGGGAGETQYF.

The sample holds many counts of this clonotype. The gene calls are TRBV11-2 and TRBJ2-5, with TRBD2 identical over 8 bases. Unmatched junction bases numbered 4, after V lost 0 bases and J lost 1 base. Germline CDR1 reads SGHAT; CDR2 reads FQNNGV. This CDR3 contains 16 residues. The CDR3 spells CASSLDHLAGQETQYF. CDR3 nucleotide sequence: TGTGCCAGCAGCTTAGATCATCTAGCGGGCCAAGAGACCCAGTACTTC.

The chain recombines TRBV20-1 with TRBJ2-5, with 12 bases lining up with TRBD2. CDR1 and CDR2 from the germline V gene are DFQATT and SNEGSKA (reference sequence). The V gene end was trimmed by 0 bases and the J gene end by 2 bases; junction bases not matched to a gene: 7. The CDR3 spans 17 residues. The CDR3 nucleotides read TGCAGTGCTAGAGACGTGACTAGCGGGGGAGCTCAAGAGACCCAGTACTTC. The encoded protein is CSARDVTSGGAQETQYF.

This chain uses TRBV29-1 with TRBJ2-7; a weak D match, TRBD1 (5 bases). Germline loops: CDR1 SQVTM, CDR2 ANQGSEA. V dropped 4 bases and J dropped 6 bases, with 13 bases sitting between them. The CDR3 sequence is 12 residues long. The CDR3, as DNA: TGCAGCGTTGGGGGCAGGTGGGCCGAGCAGTACTTC. Its protein product is CSVGGRWAEQYF.

This clonotype showed up many times. The chain carries TRBV10-3 and TRBJ1-1, with D maybe TRBD1 (5 bases). Trimming took 4 bases from V and 0 from J, leaving 9 bases between them. Per germline, CDR1 ENHRY and CDR2 SYGVKD. The CDR3 runs to 14 residues. DNA of the CDR3: TGTGCCATCAGTGCAGGGACTTTGAACACTGAAGCTTTCTTT. Protein: CAISAGTLNTEAFF.

This chain joins TRBV2 and TRBJ2-1; D not certain. There are 14 residues in the CDR3. The germline V gene has CDR1 SNHLY and CDR2 FYNNEI. The ends were cut back, 6 bases at V and 0 bases at J, with 9 bases in the middle. Here the CDR3 DNA reads TGTGCCAGCAGGGAACAGAGCTCCTACAATGAGCAGTTCTTC. It encodes CASREQSSYNEQFF. Drawing the rest from reference TRBV2 and TRBJ2-1, the complete variable domain is EPEVTQTPSHQVTQMGQEVILRCVPISNHLYFYWYRQILGQKVEFLVSFYNNEISEKSEIFDDQFSVERPDGSNFTLKIRSTKLEDSAMYFCASREQSSYNEQFFGPGTRLTVL.

The chain couples TRBV12-3 or TRBV12-4 to TRBJ2-3; D is ambiguous. CDR3 length: 13 amino acids. Trimming took 10 bases from V and 1 from J, leaving 12 bases between them. The CDR3 DNA sequence: TGTGCCACCGCGACCCGCGGCACAGATACGCAGTATTTT. Its protein is CATATRGTDTQYF.

The chain links TRBV10-3 to TRBJ1-5; no definite D call. This CDR3 has 12 amino acids. Germline CDR1 ENHRY, CDR2 SYGVKD. Trimming removed 8 bases from V and 5 bases from J, with 10 bases in between. CDR3 amino acids: CAIGPRDQPQHF. The DNA of the CDR3 is TGTGCCATCGGACCTAGGGATCAGCCCCAGCATTTT.

The chain joins TRBV4-2 to TRBJ2-7, with D perhaps matching TRBD1 (5 bases). This CDR3 has 14 amino acids. The ends were cut back, 0 bases at V and 7 bases at J, with 13 bases in the middle. Germline loops: CDR1 LGHNA, CDR2 YNFKEQ. The CDR3, as DNA: TGTGCCAGCAGCCAAGATGCAGGGATGAGGGAGCAGTACTTC. This translates into CASSQDAGMREQYF.

This clonotype was counted at least ten times. The chain recombines TRBV6-2 or TRBV6-3 with TRBJ2-1; D not resolved. Trimming took 2 bases from V and 2 from J, leaving 10 bases between them. Per germline, CDR1 MNHEY and CDR2 SVGEGT. CDR3 length: 15 amino acids. The chain's CDR3 is CASSYLTGAYNEQFF. The CDR3 DNA reads as TGTGCCAGCAGTTACCTGACTGGGGCCTACAATGAGCAGTTCTTC.

This clonotype was counted at least ten times. V gene TRBV5-1 combines with J gene TRBJ1-1; D gene unclear. The CDR3 extends over 13 amino acids. Between the trimmed V and J ends, which lost 2 bases and 3 bases, there was a span of 8 bases. The germline V gene has CDR1 SGHRS and CDR2 YFSETQ. The CDR3 protein is CASSFSDYTEAFF. In DNA form, the CDR3 reads TGCGCCAGCAGCTTTTCGGACTACACTGAAGCTTTCTTT.

The chain uses TRBV3-1 and TRBJ2-7; 11 nucleotides match TRBD2. CDR3 size: 15 residues. The ends lost 3 bases at V and 7 bases at J; junction bases unmatched: 8. In germline, CDR1 is LGHDT, CDR2 YNNKEL (reference sequence). For the CDR3, the DNA is TGTGCCAGCAGCCAGCCGACTAGCGGGATTGATGAGCAGTACTTC. It yields the protein CASSQPTSGIDEQYF.

The genes are TRBV19 and TRBJ1-3; no reliable D call. CDR1 is LNHDA and CDR2 is SQIVND in the germline V gene (reference sequence). CDR3 length: 15 residues. V was clipped by 5 bases and J by 0 bases, with 11 bases between them. The CDR3 loop reads CASSRGLSSGNTIYF. CDR3 DNA sequence: TGTGCCAGTAGTCGTGGACTGAGCTCTGGAAACACCATATATTTT.

This clonotype was seen repeatedly, ten times or more. The genes are TRBV3-1 and TRBJ1-2; D remains unclear. From germline, CDR1 is LGHDT and CDR2 YNNKEL (reference sequence). Trimming took 1 base from V and 2 from J, leaving 17 bases between them. This CDR3 contains 17 residues. CDR3 in DNA: TGTGCCAGCAGCCAAGGTTCTGGCAGTTGGAGGAACTATGGCTACACCTTC. Its translation is CASSQGSGSWRNYGYTF. The full variable domain, its missing parts supplied by reference TRBV3-1 and TRBJ1-2, is DTAVSQTPKYLVTQMGNDKSIKCEQNLGHDTMYWYKQDSKKFLKIMFSYNNKELIINETVPNRFSPKSPDKAHLNLHINSLELGDSAVYFCASSQGSGSWRNYGYTFGSGTRLTVV.

V gene TRBV18 combines with J gene TRBJ2-5; D is possibly TRBD1 or TRBD2 (5 bases each). The germline gives CDR1 KGHSH, CDR2 LQKENI. V was shortened by 3 bases and J by 3 bases, with 11 bases between the two germline ends. This CDR3 comprises 14 residues. The CDR3 here is CASSPPGTEETQYF. The CDR3 DNA reads TGTGCCAGCTCACCTCCCGGGACGGAAGAGACCCAGTACTTC.

This clonotype occurred a few times. The CDR3 is CASSLAGVVYEQYF. As DNA, the CDR3 is TGTGCCAGCAGTTTAGCGGGAGTTGTGTACGAGCAGTACTTC. V usage is TRBV12-3 or TRBV12-4 and J usage is TRBJ2-7; possible D gene TRBD2, 5 bases. CDR3 length equals 14 residues. V was cut by 0 bases and J by 4 bases, with 10 bases left in between.

In this sample, this clonotype turned up a few times. This chain uses TRBV27 with TRBJ1-1, with unresolved D. This CDR3 comprises 13 residues. Trimming cost V 7 bases and J 9 bases, with 18 bases left between them. Per germline, CDR1 MNHEY and CDR2 SMNVEV (reference sequence). CDR3 DNA sequence: TGTGCCAGCATCCCGCGATTGGGTCGTAAAGCTTTCTTT. Amino acid sequence: CASIPRLGRKAFF.

This sequence joins TRBV4-2 and TRBJ2-7; possibly TRBD2 for D (5 bases). Germline CDR1 LGHNA, CDR2 YNFKEQ. V lost 3 bases, J lost 3 bases, and 15 bases lay in between. The CDR3 contains 15 residues. CDR3 region: CASSQAHGTSYEQYF. CDR3 coding DNA: TGTGCCAGCAGCCAGGCTCATGGTACTAGCTACGAGCAGTACTTC.

This clonotype was seen a handful of times. V and J are TRBV20-1 and TRBJ2-5, with a weak D call TRBD1 (6 bases). The CDR3 runs to 14 residues. Trimming pared 6 bases from V and 7 bases from J, leaving 21 bases between. Germline V gene data show CDR1 as DFQATT and CDR2 as SNEGSKA (reference sequence). CDR3 in DNA: TGCAGTGCCGAAGCCGGGACAAGCGACGGGACCCAGTACTTC. Its protein is CSAEAGTSDGTQYF.

The chain couples TRBV5-4 to TRBJ1-2; D is undetermined. This CDR3 is built from 13 residues. The germline CDR1 and CDR2 sequences are SGHNT and YYREEE (reference sequence). V dropped 5 bases and J dropped 2 bases, with 10 bases sitting between them. CDR3 DNA sequence: TGTGCCAGCAGGGAGAGGGCGAACTATGGCTACACCTTC. This translates into CASRERANYGYTF.

V gene TRBV4-1 combines with J gene TRBJ2-7; 11 bases fit TRBD2. The germline CDR1 and CDR2 sequences are MGHRA and YSYEKL. The V and J ends lost 0 bases and 3 bases, in that order; junction bases with no gene match: 13. The CDR3 is 19 residues long. The DNA of the CDR3 is TGCGCCAGCAGCCAAGAAGGGGGCTTTCCGGGACTAGCGGACTACGAGCAGTACTTC. Translation: CASSQEGGFPGLADYEQYF.

This clonotype was found a few times. The rearrangement links TRBV29-1 to TRBJ2-2; D ambiguous. Germline V gene lookup returns CDR1 SQVTM and CDR2 ANQGSEA. The CDR3 is 11 residues long. Trimming left V 5 bases short and J 5 bases short, with 6 bases between. CDR3 loop: CSVRSTGELFF. The CDR3 DNA sequence: TGCAGCGTTCGGTCAACCGGGGAGCTGTTTTTT.

A few counts support this clonotype. The chain joins TRBV28 to TRBJ2-3; TRBD1 matches 8 bases. The V segment lost 4 bases and the J segment 0 bases; nucleotides outside the gene matches: 3. CDR3 length equals 15 residues. CDR1 and CDR2 from the germline V gene are MDHEN and SYDVKM. CDR3 residues: CASSWWTGSTDTQYF. The DNA for the CDR3 is TGTGCCAGCAGTTGGTGGACAGGGAGCACAGATACGCAGTATTTT.

V and J are TRBV6-2 or TRBV6-3 and TRBJ2-7; 12 bases match TRBD2. CDR3 length: 16 amino acids. The V segment lost 5 bases and the J segment 5 bases; nucleotides outside the gene matches: 10. Germline V lookup: CDR1 MNHEY, CDR2 SVGEGT. CDR3 nucleotide sequence: TGTGCCAGCAGTCCCAGCCTAGCGGGAGGGCCCCACGAGCAGTACTTC. It yields the protein CASSPSLAGGPHEQYF.

This clonotype has more than one count but fewer than ten. This sequence joins TRBV6-5 and TRBJ2-2; D perhaps matches TRBD1 (8 bases). The CDR3 is 15 residues long. V gave up 1 base and J gave up 5 bases, with 11 bases separating them. The germline gives CDR1 MNHEY, CDR2 SVGAGI. The CDR3 nucleotides are TGTGCCAGCAGTTACTACAGGGGGGGTACCGGGGAGCTGTTTTTT. Its protein is CASSYYRGGTGELFF.

The chain joins TRBV11-1 to TRBJ2-6, with TRBD1 as a possible D gene (6 bases). Germline V gene lookup returns CDR1 SGHAT and CDR2 FQDESV (reference sequence). Trimming removed 5 bases at V and 1 base at J, with 18 bases between. The CDR3 runs to 18 residues. DNA for the CDR3: TGTGCCAGCAGCCGTCCCGACAGGTTTAGATCTGGGGCCAACGTCCTGACTTTC. It codes for CASSRPDRFRSGANVLTF.